Listed here are 15 T cell receptor beta chains from one sample, sequenced in a study of regulatory T cells in long-lasting Graves disease (TCRdb year 2021). Libraries came from multiplex PCR. These reads were obtained on an Illumina HiSeq 4000. CDR3 regions were amplified by Arm-PCR with iRepertoire HTBI primers to construct TCR beta libraries. TCRdb trimmed public reads at Q25 via fastp, called clones via MiXCR and kept in-frame beta chains. When rows share a CDR3 protein, they turn into one entry using the most common DNA and genes. The sample table contains about 370,000 distinct CDR3 sequences; only one count was recorded for about 14% of them. Around a fifth of the sample rests with the top ten. According to the study, the label for this sample's time point signals: newly diagnosed GD, antithyroid drugs for less than 3 months. For both TCR sequencing and RNA sequencing, RNA was extracted from PBMCs in TRIzol.

The material sequenced was peripheral blood mononuclear cells (PBMCs), taken at new diagnosis, from a patient treated with antithyroid drugs. The receptors were gathered from a female donor with Graves disease.

This chain links TRBV12-3 or TRBV12-4 with TRBJ1-1; 7 bases align to TRBD1. The ends lost 5 bases at V and 10 bases at J; junction bases unmatched: 13. The CDR3 length is 14 residues. Here the CDR3 DNA reads TGTGCCAGCAGTCTTGGGGATTCGACAGGGAGAGCTTTCTTT. Translation gives CASSLGDSTGRAFF.

J is TRBJ1-4 and V is TRBV19, with unresolved D. The CDR3 is made up of 13 amino acids. Germline loops: CDR1 LNHDA, CDR2 SQIVND (reference sequence). The V and J ends lost 7 bases and 10 bases respectively, with 16 bases between them. The CDR3 sequence is CASTLPPFGKLFF. DNA for the CDR3: TGTGCCAGTACACTCCCCCCGTTTGGAAAACTGTTTTTT. The whole variable domain, filled in from reference TRBV19 and TRBJ1-4, reads DGGITQSPKYLFRKEGQNVTLSCEQNLNHDAMYWYRQDPGQGLRLIYYSQIVNDFQKGDIAEGYSVSREKKESFPLTVTSAQKNPTAFYLCASTLPPFGKLFFGSGTQLSVL.

The chain couples TRBV12-3 or TRBV12-4 to TRBJ1-3; D remains unclear. This CDR3 comprises 11 residues. V lost 8 bases and J 7 bases, leaving 9 bases between the germline ends. The CDR3 DNA reads as TGTGCCAGCGAGAGTTACAACACCATATATTTT. Protein sequence: CASESYNTIYF.

This clonotype has a count of ten or more. The rearrangement links TRBV12-3 or TRBV12-4 to TRBJ1-1, with 7 bases matching TRBD1. There are 15 residues in the CDR3. V lost 2 bases and J lost 6; bases outside the gene matches: 9. CDR3 in amino acids: CASSLWRGRAPEAFF. CDR3 in DNA: TGTGCCAGCAGTTTATGGAGGGGGCGCGCACCTGAAGCTTTCTTT.

This clonotype occurred many times. This chain uses TRBV7-2 with TRBJ1-4, with 7 bases that match TRBD1. With V trimmed by 4 bases and J by 0 bases, 2 bases remained unmatched. Germline assignment: CDR1 SGHTA and CDR2 FQGNSA. The CDR3 runs to 15 residues. The CDR3 is CASSSQGATNEKLFF. The CDR3 nucleotides read TGTGCCAGCAGCTCGCAGGGGGCAACTAATGAAAAACTGTTTTTT.

There are many counts of this clonotype. The rearrangement links TRBV5-1 to TRBJ2-7, with TRBD1 matching 7 bases. The V gene end was trimmed by 0 bases and the J gene end by 4 bases; junction bases not matched to a gene: 16. Germline CDR1 and CDR2: SGHRS and YFSETQ. The CDR3 extends over 18 amino acids. CDR3 amino acids: CASSLARQGKGPSYEQYF. The DNA of the CDR3 is TGCGCCAGCAGCTTGGCTAGACAGGGAAAGGGGCCCTCGTACGAGCAGTACTTC.

This clonotype was found many times. This rearrangement joins TRBV6-4 to TRBJ1-1; 10 nucleotides line up with TRBD1. V trimming: 6 bases; J trimming: 4 bases; junction bases outside the gene matches: 5. Germline V lookup: CDR1 MRHNA, CDR2 SNTAGT. CDR3 length equals 14 residues. The CDR3: CASRLTGGVTEAFF. CDR3 DNA sequence: TGTGCCAGCAGACTGACAGGGGGCGTCACTGAAGCTTTCTTT.

This clonotype has only a few counts. V is TRBV20-1 and J is TRBJ2-1; 8 nucleotides line up with TRBD2. V lost 3 bases to trimming and J lost 8 bases; unmatched junction nucleotides: 0. The CDR3 totals 11 residues. Germline values: CDR1 DFQATT, CDR2 SNEGSKA (reference sequence). The CDR3 nucleotides read TGCAGTGCTAGCGGGAGGGATGAGCAGTTCTTC. This translates into CSASGRDEQFF.

The J gene is TRBJ2-3, the V gene TRBV2, with a tentative D call TRBD1 (5 bases). V dropped 5 bases and J dropped 0 bases, with 15 bases sitting between them. This CDR3 is 16 amino acids long. Germline CDR1 reads SNHLY; CDR2 reads FYNNEI. The CDR3, as DNA: TGTGCCAGCAGTTTATTCTACCAGGGTAGCACAGATACGCAGTATTTT. This translates into CASSLFYQGSTDTQYF.

There are a few counts of this clonotype. The chain is built from TRBV10-3 and TRBJ1-1, with a weak D call TRBD1 (5 bases). The CDR3 extends over 13 amino acids. The V and J ends lost 7 bases and 5 bases respectively, with 14 bases between them. Germline-derived CDR1 and CDR2 are ENHRY and SYGVKD. CDR3 nucleotide sequence: TGTGCCATCACCTCGGACGGGGGAACTGAAGCTTTCTTT. Translating it yields CAITSDGGTEAFF.

This clonotype was counted many times. J is TRBJ1-1 and V is TRBV20-1; 12 nucleotides line up with TRBD1. J lost 6 bases, V lost 3 bases, and 8 bases had no gene match. This CDR3 is built from 15 residues. Per the germline V gene, CDR1 is DFQATT and CDR2 is SNEGSKA (reference sequence). The CDR3 DNA is TGCAGTGCTAGTGGGACAGGGGGCGTTGAGGCTGAAGCTTTCTTT. Its translation is CSASGTGGVEAEAFF.

This chain connects TRBV29-1 to TRBJ2-7; 9 positions agree with TRBD1. CDR3 size: 13 residues. CDR1 and CDR2 from the germline V gene are SQVTM and ANQGSEA. J was trimmed by 5 bases and V by 4 bases; bases with no gene match: 6. The chain's CDR3 is CSVGGTGLNEQYF. Written as DNA, the CDR3 is TGCAGCGTTGGTGGGACAGGGTTGAACGAGCAGTACTTC.

The V call is TRBV12-3 or TRBV12-4, the J call TRBJ2-5, with TRBD2 matching over 9 bases. This CDR3 contains 16 residues. Trimming took 3 bases from V and 4 from J; bases not matched to a gene: 9. In nucleotides, the CDR3 is TGTGCCAGCAGTTTGCAGGCGGGGGGGCAAGGAGAGACCCAGTACTTC. Its translation: CASSLQAGGQGETQYF.

Note on this clonotype: Compared with germline, one end of the junction differs, possibly owing to a read error. The chain joins TRBV12-5 to TRBJ1-2; D unresolved. This CDR3 is built from 16 residues. The V gene's germline CDR1 is LGHNT and CDR2 FRNRAP. CDR3: CAGGLDSAALRNGYTF. The CDR3 region has the DNA TGTGCTGGTGGTTTGGATTCGGCAGCCCTCCGGAATGGCTACACCTTC.

The chain carries TRBV30 and TRBJ1-1; D remains unclear. Trimming pared 1 base from V and 1 base from J, leaving 4 bases between. The CDR3 covers 12 residues. Germline V lookup: CDR1 GTSNPN, CDR2 SVGIG (reference sequence). In DNA, the CDR3 is TGTGCCTGGAGTGCCGGGAACACTGAAGCTTTCTTT. It codes for CAWSAGNTEAFF.